These 18 T cell receptor beta chains originate from one sample sequenced in a study of T cells in Graves' hyperthyroidism and ophthalmopathy. Researchers amplified the TCR beta CDR3 regions from RNA transcripts. The HTBI primer set was used in a first-round RT-PCR of the TCR CDR3. In TCRdb, the multiplex PCR reads were re-called with MiXCR into one record per CDR3 protein. Here the sample spans about 700,000 distinct CDR3 sequences, roughly 15% being singletons. The specimen sequenced was blood. The receptor set was obtained from a woman under 30 with Graves' hyperthyroidism.

The rearrangement links TRBV25-1 to TRBJ2-1; D is undetermined. CDR3 length: 11 amino acids. V was shortened by 7 bases and J by 9 bases, with 10 bases between the two germline ends. Germline loops: CDR1 MGHDK, CDR2 SYGVNS. The CDR3 is CASTKGSEQFF. Written as DNA, the CDR3 is TGTGCCAGCACCAAGGGCAGTGAGCAGTTCTTC. Drawing the rest from reference TRBV25-1 and TRBJ2-1, the complete variable domain is EADIYQTPRYLVIGTGKKITLECSQTMGHDKMYWYQQDPGMELHLIHYSYGVNSTEKGDLSSESTVSRIRTEHFPLTLESARPSHTSQYLCASTKGSEQFFGPGTRLTVL.

This clonotype was seen a few times. V and J are TRBV19 and TRBJ1-4, with TRBD1 identical over 8 bases. The J segment lost 10 bases and the V segment lost 3 bases, leaving 10 bases of the junction unmatched. The CDR3 covers 15 residues. Germline V gene sequence: CDR1 LNHDA, CDR2 SQIVND (reference sequence). DNA of the CDR3: TGTGCCAGTAGTATCACGGACAGGGTTCGAGGAAAACTGTTTTTT. Translation: CASSITDRVRGKLFF.

The V call is TRBV6-2 or TRBV6-3, the J call TRBJ1-2; D gene unclear. Germline CDR1 is MNHEY and CDR2 is SVGEGT. CDR3 size: 12 residues. V dropped 5 bases and J dropped 4 bases, with 8 bases sitting between them. The CDR3 loop reads CASSGLTYGYTF. The CDR3 DNA is TGTGCCAGCAGTGGACTCACCTATGGCTACACCTTC.

This clonotype was seen many times. The genes are TRBV28 and TRBJ2-1; the D gene is possibly TRBD2 (7 bases). Trimming removed 2 bases from V and 1 base from J, with 24 bases in between. The germline V gene encodes CDR1 MDHEN and CDR2 SYDVKM. The CDR3 spans 20 residues. The CDR3 region is CASSLPPYPAEGGSYNEQFF. In DNA, the CDR3 is TGTGCCAGCAGTTTACCCCCTTACCCAGCGGAGGGGGGGTCCTACAATGAGCAGTTCTTC.

This clonotype showed up many times. The chain combines TRBV6-5 with TRBJ2-2, with D possibly matching TRBD1 (6 bases). Germline assignment: CDR1 MNHEY and CDR2 SVGAGI. The CDR3 is made up of 15 amino acids. V was clipped by 2 bases and J by 4 bases, with 11 bases between them. The CDR3: CASSYRTGSTGELFF. Written as DNA, the CDR3 is TGTGCCAGCAGTTACCGAACAGGGTCCACCGGGGAGCTGTTTTTT.

The chain employs TRBV11-2 and TRBJ2-7, with D uncertain. The CDR3 sequence is 14 residues long. CDR1 and CDR2 (germline): SGHAT, FQNNGV. V was trimmed by 0 bases and J by 2 bases, leaving 8 bases between them. CDR3 in DNA: TGTGCCAGCAGCTTAGAGGATCACGCCTACGAGCAGTACTTC. It yields the protein CASSLEDHAYEQYF. The variable domain in full, with the rest retrieved from reference TRBV11-2 and TRBJ2-7, is EAGVAQSPRYKIIEKRQSVAFWCNPISGHATLYWYQQILGQGPKLLIQFQNNGVVDDSQLPKDRFSAERLKGVDSTLKIQPAKLEDSAVYLCASSLEDHAYEQYFGPGTRLTVT.

This clonotype was observed once. This sequence joins TRBV4-1 and TRBJ1-1; the D gene is possibly TRBD1 (6 bases). Per the germline V gene, CDR1 is MGHRA and CDR2 is YSYEKL. V gave up 0 bases and J gave up 4 bases, with 21 bases separating them. The CDR3 runs to 18 residues. CDR3 nucleotide sequence: TGCGCCAGCAGCCAAGATCTATCACCAGGGGCTAGGCGCACTGAAGCTTTCTTT. It encodes CASSQDLSPGARRTEAFF.

The chain links TRBV18 to TRBJ2-5, with 7 bases aligning to TRBD2. Germline V gene sequence: CDR1 KGHSH, CDR2 LQKENI. Trimming cost V 6 bases and J 5 bases; bases outside gene matches: 15. CDR3 length equals 16 residues. In nucleotides, the CDR3 is TGTGCCAGCTCGACCGGGACTACAATTTCAGAGGAGACCCAGTACTTC. It specifies CASSTGTTISEETQYF.

This clonotype was seen repeatedly, ten times or more. V is TRBV3-1 and J is TRBJ2-7; D might be TRBD2 (6 bases). Germline CDR1 is LGHDT and CDR2 is YNNKEL (reference sequence). Trimming removed 0 bases at V and 1 base at J, with 13 bases between. CDR3 length equals 16 residues. CDR3 sequence reads: CASSQDPLAPSYEQYF. CDR3 bases: TGTGCCAGCAGCCAAGATCCCCTAGCGCCTTCCTACGAGCAGTACTTC.

This chain links TRBV5-6 with TRBJ1-4; 10 bases align to TRBD1. From germline, CDR1 is SGHDT and CDR2 YYEEEE. The CDR3 is made up of 15 amino acids. The J segment lost 5 bases and the V segment lost 2 bases, leaving 3 bases of the junction unmatched. The CDR3 nucleotides read TGTGCCAGCAGCTTTGGACAGGGGGGAAATGAAAAACTGTTTTTT. It is translated as CASSFGQGGNEKLFF.

This clonotype was detected only a few times. J is TRBJ2-6 and V is TRBV9; 9 bases align to TRBD1. Losses at the gene ends were 2 bases for V and 0 bases for J; bases not matched to a gene: 6. This CDR3 has 18 amino acids. Germline loops: CDR1 SGDLS, CDR2 YYNGEE. The CDR3 reads CASSVGDRDPSGANVLTF. The CDR3 DNA reads TGTGCCAGCAGCGTGGGGGACAGGGACCCCTCTGGGGCCAACGTCCTGACTTTC.

This clonotype was found many times. CDR3 DNA sequence: TGTGCCAGCAGCCGAAACGTGGCGGGGTACCAAGAGACCCAGTACTTC. Amino acids: CASSRNVAGYQETQYF. J is TRBJ2-5 and V is TRBV7-2; tentative D call: TRBD2 (6 bases). Germline values: CDR1 SGHTA, CDR2 FQGNSA. Trimming took 5 bases from V and 0 from J, leaving 16 bases between them. The CDR3 has 16 residues.

A note on this clonotype: Being one base from a much bigger clone, this may be a read error. The rearrangement uses TRBV14 and TRBJ2-1; 8 bases are a match to TRBD1. This CDR3 contains 13 residues. Germline V CDR1 and CDR2: SGHDN, FVKESK. The V segment lost 3 bases and the J segment 10 bases; nucleotides outside the gene matches: 5. The CDR3 DNA follows: TGTGCCAGCAGCCACAGGGGGCTGTACGAGCAGTTCTTC. It translates to CASSHRGLYEQFF.

This clonotype has at least ten counts. The rearrangement uses TRBV24-1 and TRBJ1-5, with D uncertain. V was shortened by 3 bases and J by 4 bases, with 6 bases between the two germline ends. CDR1 and CDR2 from the germline V gene are KGHDR and SFDVKD. This CDR3 comprises 13 residues. CDR3 in amino acids: CATSDDGNQPQHF. Here the CDR3 DNA reads TGTGCCACCAGTGATGATGGGAATCAGCCCCAGCATTTT.

In its sample, this clonotype was seen a few times. The germline gene is not matched at one end of the junction; a read error may be the cause. The chain recombines TRBV6-1 with TRBJ2-5, with D unresolved. The CDR3 totals 13 residues. Germline V CDR1 and CDR2: MNHNS, SASEGT. The CDR3 sequence is CAGSESGQETQYF. For the CDR3, the DNA is TGTGCCGGCAGTGAATCCGGCCAAGAGACCCAGTACTTC.

In its sample, this clonotype was seen many times. J is TRBJ2-2 and V is TRBV6-2 or TRBV6-3, with D tentatively TRBD2 (6 bases). The CDR3 consists of 13 residues. V lost 7 bases and J lost 4, with 10 bases in between. Germline CDR1 reads MNHEY; CDR2 reads SVGEGT. CDR3 region: CASTGLSTGELFF. The CDR3, as DNA: TGTGCCAGCACGGGACTCTCCACCGGGGAGCTGTTTTTT.

The genes are TRBV7-2 and TRBJ1-2, with D possibly being TRBD1 (6 bases). V was pared by 3 bases and J by 1 base, with 15 bases between. The CDR3 has 16 residues. Germline V gene sequence: CDR1 SGHTA, CDR2 FQGNSA. The CDR3 reads CASSLWQGPINYGYTF. The DNA of the CDR3 is TGTGCCAGCAGCTTGTGGCAGGGGCCGATTAACTATGGCTACACCTTC.

The chain links TRBV29-1 to TRBJ1-5; perhaps TRBD1 as D (5 bases). The CDR3 is made up of 14 amino acids. Germline loops: CDR1 SQVTM, CDR2 ANQGSEA. V lost 2 bases and J 4 bases, leaving 12 bases between the germline ends. For the CDR3, the DNA is TGCAGCGTTGAACCACTGGGGGGGAATCAGCCCCAGCATTTT. This gives the protein CSVEPLGGNQPQHF.